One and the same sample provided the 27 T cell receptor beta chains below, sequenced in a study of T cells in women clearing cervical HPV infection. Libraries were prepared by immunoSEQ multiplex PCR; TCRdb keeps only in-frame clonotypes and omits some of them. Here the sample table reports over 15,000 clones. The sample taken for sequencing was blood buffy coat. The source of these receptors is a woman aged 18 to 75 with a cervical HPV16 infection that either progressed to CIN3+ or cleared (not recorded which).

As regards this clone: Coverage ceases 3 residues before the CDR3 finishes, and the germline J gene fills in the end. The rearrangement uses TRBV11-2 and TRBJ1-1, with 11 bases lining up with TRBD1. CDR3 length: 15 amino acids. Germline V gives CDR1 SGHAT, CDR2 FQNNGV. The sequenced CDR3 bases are TGTGCCAGCAGCTTATTCCGGGACAGGGGGGCGGAC. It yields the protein CASSLFRDRGAD. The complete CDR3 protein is CASSLFRDRGADAFF.

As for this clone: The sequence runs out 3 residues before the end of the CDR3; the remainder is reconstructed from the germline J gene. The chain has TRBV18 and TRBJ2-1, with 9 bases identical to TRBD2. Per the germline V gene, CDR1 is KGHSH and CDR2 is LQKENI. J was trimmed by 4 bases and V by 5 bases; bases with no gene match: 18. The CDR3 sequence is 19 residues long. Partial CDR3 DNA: TGTGCCAGCTCATTTAAGGGCCCCGGGACTAGCATAATGTACAATGAG. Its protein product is CASSFKGPGTSIMYNE. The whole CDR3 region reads CASSFKGPGTSIMYNEQFF.

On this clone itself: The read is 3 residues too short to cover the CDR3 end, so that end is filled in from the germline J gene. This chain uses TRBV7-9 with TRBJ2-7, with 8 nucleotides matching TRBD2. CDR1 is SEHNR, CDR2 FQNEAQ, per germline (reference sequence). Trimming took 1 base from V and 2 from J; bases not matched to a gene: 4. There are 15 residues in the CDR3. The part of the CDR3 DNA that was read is TGTGCCAGCAGCTTAGGAGCGGGGGTAACCTACGAG. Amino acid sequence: CASSLGAGVTYE. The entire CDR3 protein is CASSLGAGVTYEQYF.

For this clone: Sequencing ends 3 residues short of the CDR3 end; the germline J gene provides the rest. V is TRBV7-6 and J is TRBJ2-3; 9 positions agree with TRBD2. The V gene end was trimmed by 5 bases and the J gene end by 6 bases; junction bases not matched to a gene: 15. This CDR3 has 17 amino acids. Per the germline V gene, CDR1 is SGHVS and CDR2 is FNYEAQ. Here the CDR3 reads CASSRRYAGGPYDTQYF. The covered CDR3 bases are TGTGCCAGCAGCCGCCGTTATGCGGGAGGGCCATATGATACG.

The CDR3 sequence is CASSLGGGAPDEQYF. Incomplete CDR3 DNA: TGTGCCAGCAGCTTAGGGGGCGGGGCCCCGGACGAG. The rearrangement links TRBV7-9 to TRBJ2-7; TRBD2 is a possible D gene (6 bases). The CDR3 goes on 3 residues after the read ends, and that part is filled in from the germline J gene. CDR1 and CDR2 from the germline V gene are SEHNR and FQNEAQ (reference sequence). The ends were cut back, 1 base at V and 5 bases at J, with 15 bases in the middle. This CDR3 spans 15 amino acids.

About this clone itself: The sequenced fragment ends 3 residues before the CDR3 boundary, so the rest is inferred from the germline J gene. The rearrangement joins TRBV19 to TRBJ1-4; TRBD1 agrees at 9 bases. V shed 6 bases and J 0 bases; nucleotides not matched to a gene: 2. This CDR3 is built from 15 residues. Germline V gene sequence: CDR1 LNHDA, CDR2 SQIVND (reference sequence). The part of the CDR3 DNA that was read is TGTGCCAGTAGGGACAGGGGATCAACTAATGAAAAA. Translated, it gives CASRDRGSTNEK. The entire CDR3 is CASRDRGSTNEKLFF.

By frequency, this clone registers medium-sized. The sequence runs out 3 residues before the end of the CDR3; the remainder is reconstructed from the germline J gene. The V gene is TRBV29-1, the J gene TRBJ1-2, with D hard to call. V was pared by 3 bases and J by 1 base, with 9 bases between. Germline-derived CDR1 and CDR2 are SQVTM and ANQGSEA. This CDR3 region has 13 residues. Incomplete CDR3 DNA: TGCAGCGTTGATGTCGGTTATAACTATGGC. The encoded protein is CSVDVGYNYG. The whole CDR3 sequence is CSVDVGYNYGYTF.

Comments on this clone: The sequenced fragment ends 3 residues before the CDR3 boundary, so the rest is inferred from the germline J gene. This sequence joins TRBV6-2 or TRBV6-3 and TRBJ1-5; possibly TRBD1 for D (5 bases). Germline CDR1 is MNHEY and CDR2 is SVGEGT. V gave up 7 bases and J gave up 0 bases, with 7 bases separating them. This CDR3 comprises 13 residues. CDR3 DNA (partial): TGTGCCAGCACCGACAGTAGCAATCAGCCC. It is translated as CASTDSSNQP. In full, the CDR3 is CASTDSSNQPQHF.

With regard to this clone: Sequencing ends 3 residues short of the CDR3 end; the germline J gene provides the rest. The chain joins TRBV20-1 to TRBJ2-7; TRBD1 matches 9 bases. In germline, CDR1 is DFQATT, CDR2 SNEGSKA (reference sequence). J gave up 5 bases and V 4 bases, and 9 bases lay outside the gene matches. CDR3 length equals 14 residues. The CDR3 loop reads CSAKPGQGRHEQYF. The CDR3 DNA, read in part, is TGCAGTGCTAAACCGGGACAGGGAAGACACGAG.

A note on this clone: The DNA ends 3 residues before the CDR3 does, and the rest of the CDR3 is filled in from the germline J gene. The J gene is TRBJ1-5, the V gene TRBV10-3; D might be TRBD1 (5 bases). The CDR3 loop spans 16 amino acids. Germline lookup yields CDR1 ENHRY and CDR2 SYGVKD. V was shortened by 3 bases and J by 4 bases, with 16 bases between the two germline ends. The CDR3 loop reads CAISDHRSQRNQPQHF. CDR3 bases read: TGTGCCATCAGTGACCACAGGTCGCAGAGGAATCAGCCC.

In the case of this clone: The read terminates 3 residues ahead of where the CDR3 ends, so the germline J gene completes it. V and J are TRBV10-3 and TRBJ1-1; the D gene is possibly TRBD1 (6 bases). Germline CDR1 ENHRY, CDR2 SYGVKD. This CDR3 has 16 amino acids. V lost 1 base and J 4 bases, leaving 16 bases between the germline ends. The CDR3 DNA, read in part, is TGTGCCATCAGTGAGTTGCCACAGGGTTCGGGCACTGAA. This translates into CAISELPQGSGTE. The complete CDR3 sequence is CAISELPQGSGTEAFF.

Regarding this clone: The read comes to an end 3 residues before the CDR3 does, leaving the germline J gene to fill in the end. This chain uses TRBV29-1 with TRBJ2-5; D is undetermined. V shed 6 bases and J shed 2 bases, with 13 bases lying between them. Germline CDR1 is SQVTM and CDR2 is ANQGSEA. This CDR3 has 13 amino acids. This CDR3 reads CSVRGSAQETQYF. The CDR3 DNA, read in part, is TGCAGCGTGCGAGGCAGCGCACAAGAGACC.

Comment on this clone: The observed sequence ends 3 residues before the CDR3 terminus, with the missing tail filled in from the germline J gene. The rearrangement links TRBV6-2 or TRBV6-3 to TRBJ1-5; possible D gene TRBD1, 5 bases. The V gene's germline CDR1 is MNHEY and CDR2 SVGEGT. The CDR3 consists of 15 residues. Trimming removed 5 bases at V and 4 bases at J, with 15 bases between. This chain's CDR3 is CASSKGLFQNQPQHF. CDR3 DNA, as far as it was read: TGTGCCAGCAGTAAGGGACTGTTCCAGAATCAGCCC.

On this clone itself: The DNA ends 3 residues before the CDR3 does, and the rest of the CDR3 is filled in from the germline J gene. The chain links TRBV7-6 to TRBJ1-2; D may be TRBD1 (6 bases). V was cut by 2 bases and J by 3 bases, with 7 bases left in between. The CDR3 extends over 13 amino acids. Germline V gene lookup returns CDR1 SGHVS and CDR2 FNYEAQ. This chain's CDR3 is CASSLRTDYGYTF. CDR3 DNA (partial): TGTGCCAGCAGCTTACGGACAGACTATGGC.

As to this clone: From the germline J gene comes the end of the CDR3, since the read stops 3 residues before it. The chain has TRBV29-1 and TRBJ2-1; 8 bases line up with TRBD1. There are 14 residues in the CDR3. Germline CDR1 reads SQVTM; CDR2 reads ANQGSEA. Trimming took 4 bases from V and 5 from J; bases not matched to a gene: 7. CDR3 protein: CSVGAGTGHNEQFF. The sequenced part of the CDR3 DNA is TGCAGCGTTGGGGCCGGGACAGGCCACAATGAG.

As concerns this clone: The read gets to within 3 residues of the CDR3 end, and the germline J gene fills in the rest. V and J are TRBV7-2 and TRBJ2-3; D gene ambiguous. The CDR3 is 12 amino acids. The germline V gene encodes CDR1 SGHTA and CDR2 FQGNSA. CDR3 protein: CASSWSKETQYF. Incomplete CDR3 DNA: TGTGCCAGCAGCTGGTCTAAAGAGACG. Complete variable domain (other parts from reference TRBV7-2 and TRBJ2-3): GAGVSQSPSNKVTEKGKDVELRCDPISGHTALYWYRQSLGQGLEFLIYFQGNSAPDKSGLPSDRFSAERTGGSVSTLTIQRTQQEDSAVYLCASSWSKETQYFGPGTRLTVL.

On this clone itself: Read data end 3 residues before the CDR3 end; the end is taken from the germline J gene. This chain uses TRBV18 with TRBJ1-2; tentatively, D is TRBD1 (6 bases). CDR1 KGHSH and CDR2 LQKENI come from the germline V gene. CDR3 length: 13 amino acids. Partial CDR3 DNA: TGTGCCAGCTCAATTAACAGGGACAATGAC. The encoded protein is CASSINRDND. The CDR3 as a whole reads CASSINRDNDYTF.

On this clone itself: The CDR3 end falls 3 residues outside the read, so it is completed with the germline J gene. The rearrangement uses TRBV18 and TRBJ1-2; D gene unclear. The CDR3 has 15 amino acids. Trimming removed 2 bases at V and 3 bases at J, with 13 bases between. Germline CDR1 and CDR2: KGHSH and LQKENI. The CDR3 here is CASSPESVGHYGYTF. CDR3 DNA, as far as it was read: TGTGCCAGCTCACCAGAGTCGGTAGGGCACTATGGC. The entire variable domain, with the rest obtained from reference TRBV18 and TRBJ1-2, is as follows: NAGVMQNPRHLVRRRGQEARLRCSPMKGHSHVYWYRQLPEEGLKFMVYLQKENIIDESGMPKERFSAEFPKEGPSILRIQQVVRGDSAAYFCASSPESVGHYGYTFGSGTRLTVV.

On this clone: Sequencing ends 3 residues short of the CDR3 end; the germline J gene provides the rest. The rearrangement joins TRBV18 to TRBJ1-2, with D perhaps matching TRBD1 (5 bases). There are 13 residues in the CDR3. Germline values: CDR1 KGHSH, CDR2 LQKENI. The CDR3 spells CASSPQTDGGYTF. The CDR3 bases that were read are TGTGCCAGCTCACCACAGACAGACGGGGGG.

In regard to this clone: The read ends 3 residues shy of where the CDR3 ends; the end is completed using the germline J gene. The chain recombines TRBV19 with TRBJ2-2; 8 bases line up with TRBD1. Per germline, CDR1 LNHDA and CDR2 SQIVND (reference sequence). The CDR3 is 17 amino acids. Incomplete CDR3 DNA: TGTGCCAGTAGTATAGATGTATCCCGACAGGGGAATTCACCG. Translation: CASSIDVSRQGNSP. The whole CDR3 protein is CASSIDVSRQGNSPLFF.

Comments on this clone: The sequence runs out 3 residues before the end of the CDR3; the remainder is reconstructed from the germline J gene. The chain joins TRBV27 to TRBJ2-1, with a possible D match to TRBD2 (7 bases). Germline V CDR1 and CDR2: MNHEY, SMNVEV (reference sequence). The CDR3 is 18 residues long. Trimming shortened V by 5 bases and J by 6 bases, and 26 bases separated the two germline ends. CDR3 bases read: TGTGCCAGCAGTCTGCTAGGGGGGGAGGGAGCTTCTCGCAATGAG. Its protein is CASSLLGGEGASRNE. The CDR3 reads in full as CASSLLGGEGASRNEQFF.

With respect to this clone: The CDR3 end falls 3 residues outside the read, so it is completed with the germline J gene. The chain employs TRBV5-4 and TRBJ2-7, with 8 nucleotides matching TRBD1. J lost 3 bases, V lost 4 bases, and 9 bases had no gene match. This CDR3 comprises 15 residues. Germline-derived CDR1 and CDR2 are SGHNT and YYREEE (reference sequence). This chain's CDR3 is CASSPRGQEDYEQYF. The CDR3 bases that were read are TGTGCCAGCAGCCCGAGGGGACAGGAGGACTACGAG.

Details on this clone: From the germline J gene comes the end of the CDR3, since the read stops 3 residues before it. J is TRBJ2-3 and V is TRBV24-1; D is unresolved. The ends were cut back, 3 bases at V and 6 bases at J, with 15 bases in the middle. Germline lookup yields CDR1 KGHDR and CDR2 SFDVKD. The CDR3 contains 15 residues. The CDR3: CATSDRTRLGDTQYF. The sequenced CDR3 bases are TGTGCCACCAGTGATCGAACCCGACTCGGGGATACG.

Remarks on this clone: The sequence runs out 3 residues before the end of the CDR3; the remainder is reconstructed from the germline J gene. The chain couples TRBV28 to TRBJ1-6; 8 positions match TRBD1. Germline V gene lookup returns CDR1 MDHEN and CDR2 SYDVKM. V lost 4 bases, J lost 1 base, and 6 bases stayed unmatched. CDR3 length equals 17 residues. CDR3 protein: CASSSFRGQSYNSPLHF. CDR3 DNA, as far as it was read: TGTGCCAGCAGTTCTTTCAGGGGGCAGTCCTATAATTCACCC.

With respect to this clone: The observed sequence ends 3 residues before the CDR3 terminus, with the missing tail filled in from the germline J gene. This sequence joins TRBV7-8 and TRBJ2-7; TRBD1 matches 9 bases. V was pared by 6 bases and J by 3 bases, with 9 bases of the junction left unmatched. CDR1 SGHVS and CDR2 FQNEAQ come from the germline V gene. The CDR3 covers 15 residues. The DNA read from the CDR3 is TGTGCCAGCAGTTTCGACAGGGGGGTTTACTACGAG. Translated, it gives CASSFDRGVYYE. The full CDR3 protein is CASSFDRGVYYEQYF. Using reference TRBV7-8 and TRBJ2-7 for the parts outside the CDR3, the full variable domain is GAGVSQSPRYKVAKRGQDVALRCDPISGHVSLFWYQQALGQGPEFLTYFQNEAQLDKSGLPSDRFFAERPEGSVSTLKIQRTQQEDSAVYLCASSFDRGVYYEQYFGPGTRLTVT.

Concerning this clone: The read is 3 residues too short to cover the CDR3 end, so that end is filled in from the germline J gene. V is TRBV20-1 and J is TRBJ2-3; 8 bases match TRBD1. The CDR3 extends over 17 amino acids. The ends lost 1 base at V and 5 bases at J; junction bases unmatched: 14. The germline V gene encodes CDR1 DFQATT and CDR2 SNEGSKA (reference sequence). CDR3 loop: CSARGLGTGKLEDTQYF. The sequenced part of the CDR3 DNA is TGCAGTGCTAGAGGACTCGGGACAGGAAAATTGGAAGATACG.

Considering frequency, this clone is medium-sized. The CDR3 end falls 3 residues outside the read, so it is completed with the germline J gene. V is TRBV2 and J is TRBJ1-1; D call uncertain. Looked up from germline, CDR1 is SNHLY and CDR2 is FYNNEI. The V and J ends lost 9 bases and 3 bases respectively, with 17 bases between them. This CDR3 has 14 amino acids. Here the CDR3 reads CASLLAVGYTEAFF. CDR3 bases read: TGTGCCAGTTTGCTTGCGGTGGGTTACACTGAA.